These T cell receptor beta chains were read from a single sample in a study of blood T cell repertoires in COVID-19. Profiling relied on immunoSEQ multiplex PCR, and the TCRdb table lists in-frame clones only, not all of them. There are about 480,000 clones in the sample; roughly nine tenths occur only once, and roughly 0.84% lies in the top ten. The source material was peripheral blood. The receptor source for this set is a man between 18 and 29 years old with COVID-19, enrolled during active disease. Both conserved end residues are part of each CDR3. Each record gives: V gene, CDR3 protein.

>TRBV7-9
CASSGRDTLNYGYTF
>TRBV23-1
CASSHPGHRRAKNIQYF
>TRBV19
CASSTAGARQGHSYEQYF
>TRBV7-9
CASSLTSDNNEQFF
>TRBV27
CASSLSGTGEETQYF
>TRBV5-6
CASRWGQGRGDTQYF
>TRBV6-5
CASSYTMGGAGNTIYF
>TRBV24-1
CATSDTTTSGRGEQFF
>TRBV9
CASTGTSFTGELFF
>TRBV19
CASSIDVDGGSYEQYF
>TRBV27
CASSLSGTVSYEQYF
>TRBV5-6
CASSLAVAGGRTGELFF
>TRBV7-9
CAASGITYEQYF
>TRBV4-1
CASSQDKSATELNYGYTF
>TRBV5-8
CASSSSGTNGNEQFF
>TRBV5-5
CASSLSQGFYNSPLHF
>TRBV3-1/TRBV3-2
CASSQEVRSSTDTQYF
>TRBV4-2
CASSQDVAGGLYEQFF
>TRBV7-6
CASSPLSGRSSSYNEQFF
>TRBV7-5
CVRSLALGTGANYGYTF
>TRBV12-5
CASGQGSLAEAFF
>TRBV7-9
CASSIPGLAGADTQYF
>TRBV14
CASSIRGMAGNTIYF
>TRBV6-2/TRBV6-3
CASSWLGQGVYEQYF
>TRBV18
CASSARLNTEAFF
>TRBV7-8
CASSPDSATNEKLFF
>TRBV5-1
CASSLAPGFQETQYF
>TRBV9
CASSVRGDRGKDTQYF
>TRBV10-2
CATLHRGGSTDTQYF
>TRBV7-9
CASSFTLAGRSSTDTQYF
>TRBV24-1
CATSDLTSGNEQFF
>TRBV18
CASSPNPGQGALNIPYEQYF
>TRBV15
CATSRGRYNEQFF
>TRBV29-1
CSVEEGYSGNTIYF
>TRBV7-2
CASSSSNSGRREQYF
>TRBV24-1
CATSDPTDPYEQYF
>TRBV18
CASSPTDRVLISGYGYTF
>TRBV2
CASRSGQGAFYGYTF
>TRBV7-9
CASSLASERDDGYTF
>TRBV5-1
CASPLIVQETQYF
>TRBV5-4
CASSPADRGATEAFF
>TRBV18
CASSPRERETQYF
>TRBV4-1
CASSRGQGRSLGLVF
>TRBV11-3
CASSTGDHNRDTQYF
>TRBV4-1
CASSPSDRPDQETQYF
>TRBV9
CASSATPSGNTIYF
>TRBV6-2/TRBV6-3
CASSLQGIYEQYF
>TRBV2
CASSLQALSEDTQYF
>TRBV5-6
CASSPWTVSHGANVLTF
>TRBV10-3
CAISEAGGGTEPQHF
>TRBV5-1
CASSRDTAAFADTQYF
>TRBV19
CASSMYRTGNTIYF
>TRBV30
CAWSVRGGANVLTF
>TRBV5-4
CASSLGLAGGSDTQYF